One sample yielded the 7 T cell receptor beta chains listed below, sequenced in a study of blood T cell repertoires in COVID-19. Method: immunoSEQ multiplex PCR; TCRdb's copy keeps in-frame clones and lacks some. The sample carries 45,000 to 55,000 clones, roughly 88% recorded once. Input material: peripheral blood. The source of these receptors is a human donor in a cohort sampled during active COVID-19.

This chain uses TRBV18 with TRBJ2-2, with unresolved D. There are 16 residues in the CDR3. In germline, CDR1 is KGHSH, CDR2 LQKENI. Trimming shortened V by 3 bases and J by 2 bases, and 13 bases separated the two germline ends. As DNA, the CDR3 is TGTGCCAGCTCACCGAGGAGTGATCCAAACACCGGGGAGCTGTTTTTT. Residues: CASSPRSDPNTGELFF.

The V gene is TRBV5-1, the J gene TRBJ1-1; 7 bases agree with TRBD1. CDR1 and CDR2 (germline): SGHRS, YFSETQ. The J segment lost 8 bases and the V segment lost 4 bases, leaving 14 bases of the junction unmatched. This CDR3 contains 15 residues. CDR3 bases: TGCGCCAGCAGCCACGAGGGACAGCCAGGGTTGGAAGCTTTCTTT. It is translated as CASSHEGQPGLEAFF.

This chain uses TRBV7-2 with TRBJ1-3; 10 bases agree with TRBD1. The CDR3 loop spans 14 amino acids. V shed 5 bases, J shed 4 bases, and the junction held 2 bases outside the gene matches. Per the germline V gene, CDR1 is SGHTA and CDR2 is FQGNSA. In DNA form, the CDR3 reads TGTGCCAGCAGCCTGACAGGGGGCGGAAACACCATATATTTT. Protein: CASSLTGGGNTIYF.

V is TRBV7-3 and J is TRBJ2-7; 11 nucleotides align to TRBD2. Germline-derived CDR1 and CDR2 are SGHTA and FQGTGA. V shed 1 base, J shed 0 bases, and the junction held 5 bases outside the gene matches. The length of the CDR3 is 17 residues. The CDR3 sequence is CASSLRDGTSGSYEQYF. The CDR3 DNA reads TGTGCCAGCAGCTTAAGGGATGGGACTAGCGGCTCCTACGAGCAGTACTTC.

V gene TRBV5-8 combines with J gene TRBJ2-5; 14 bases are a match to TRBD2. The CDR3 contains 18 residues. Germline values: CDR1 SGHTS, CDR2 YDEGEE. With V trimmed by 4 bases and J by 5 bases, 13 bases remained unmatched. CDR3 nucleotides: TGTGCCAGCAGCCGATTAGGGACTAGCGGGAGAGTGGGGGAGACCCAGTACTTC. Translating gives CASSRLGTSGRVGETQYF.

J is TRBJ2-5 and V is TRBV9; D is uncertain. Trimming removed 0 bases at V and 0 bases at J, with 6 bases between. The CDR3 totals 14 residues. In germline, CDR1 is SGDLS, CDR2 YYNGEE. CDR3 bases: TGTGCCAGCAGCGTAGGTACAAACCAAGAGACCCAGTACTTC. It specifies CASSVGTNQETQYF.

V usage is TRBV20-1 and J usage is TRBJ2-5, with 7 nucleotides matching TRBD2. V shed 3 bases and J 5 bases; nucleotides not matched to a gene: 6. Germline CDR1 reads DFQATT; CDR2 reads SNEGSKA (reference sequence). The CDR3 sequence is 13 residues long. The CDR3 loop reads CSASFRGGETQYF. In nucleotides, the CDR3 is TGCAGTGCTAGTTTTAGGGGAGGGGAGACCCAGTACTTC.